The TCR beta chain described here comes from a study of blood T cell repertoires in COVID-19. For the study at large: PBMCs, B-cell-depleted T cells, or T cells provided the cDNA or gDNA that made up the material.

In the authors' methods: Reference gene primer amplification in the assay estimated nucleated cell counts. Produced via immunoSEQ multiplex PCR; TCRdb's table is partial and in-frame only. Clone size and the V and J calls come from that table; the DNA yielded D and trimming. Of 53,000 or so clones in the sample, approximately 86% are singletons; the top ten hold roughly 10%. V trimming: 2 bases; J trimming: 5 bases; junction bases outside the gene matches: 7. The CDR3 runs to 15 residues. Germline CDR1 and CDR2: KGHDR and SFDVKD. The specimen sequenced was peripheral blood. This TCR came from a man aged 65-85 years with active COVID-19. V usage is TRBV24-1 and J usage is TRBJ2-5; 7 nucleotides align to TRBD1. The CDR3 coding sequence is TGTGCCACCAGTGATTACCAACAGGGGTCCGAGACCCAGTACTTC. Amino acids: CATSDYQQGSETQYF.